The present T cell receptor (beta chain) was sequenced within a study of shared clonotypes between healthy human individuals. This table comes from immunoSEQ multiplex PCR, and its TCRdb copy is limited to in-frame clones, with some not included. The data show around 2,000,000 clones, with 93% seen just once and around 1.7% held by the top ten. The CDR3 is 17 amino acids. The germline V gene has CDR1 LNHNV and CDR2 YYDKDF (reference sequence). V lost 0 bases, J lost 0 bases, and 12 bases lay in between. Naive CD8 cells were CD45RO-negative, positively selected for CCR7, excluding terminally differentiated effector memory CD45RA+ cells.

Sequenced input: naive CD8+ T cells from PBMCs. This TCR derives from a young man in good health. Some clones in this sample may be carry-over from other donors' samples. V is TRBV15 and J is TRBJ2-1; D is possibly TRBD2 (7 bases). As DNA, the CDR3 is TGTGCCACCAGCAGAGAGCGGGGGCTGTCCTCCTACAATGAGCAGTTCTTC. Protein: CATSRERGLSSYNEQFF.